The clone carrying this T cell receptor beta chain showed up many times. The CDR3 spans 13 residues. Trimming removed 0 bases from V and 6 bases from J, with 8 bases in between. Germline V gene sequence: CDR1 MNHEY, CDR2 SVGAGI. MiXCR, run by TCRdb on the 5' RACE reads, gives a single entry per CDR3 protein. The repertoire holds 250,000 to 350,000 distinct CDR3 sequences, with approximately 4.3% as singletons. The data belong to a study of T cells after yellow fever vaccination. The V and J genes are TRBV6-5 and TRBJ1-2; D is unresolved. The TCR sequence derives from a man between 18 and 29 years old who received the YFV17D yellow fever vaccine. The specimen comprised PBMCs, sampled 15 days after the yellow fever booster vaccination. CDR3 in amino acids: CASSYSPGDGYTF. The CDR3 region has the DNA TGTGCCAGCAGTTACTCGCCCGGGGATGGCTACACCTTC.